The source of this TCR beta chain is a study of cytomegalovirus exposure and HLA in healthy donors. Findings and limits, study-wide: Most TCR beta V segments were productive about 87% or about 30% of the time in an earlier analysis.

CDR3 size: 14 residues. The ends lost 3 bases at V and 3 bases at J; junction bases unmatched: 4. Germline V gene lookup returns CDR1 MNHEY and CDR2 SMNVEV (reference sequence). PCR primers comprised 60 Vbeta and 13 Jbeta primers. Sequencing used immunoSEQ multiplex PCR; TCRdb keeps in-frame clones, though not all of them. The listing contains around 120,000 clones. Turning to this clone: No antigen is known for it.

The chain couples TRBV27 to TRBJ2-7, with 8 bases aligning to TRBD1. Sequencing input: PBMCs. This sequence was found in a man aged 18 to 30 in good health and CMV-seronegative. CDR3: CASSFGTGFYEQYF. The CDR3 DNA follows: TGTGCCAGCAGTTTCGGGACAGGTTTCTACGAGCAGTACTTC.